The 2 T cell receptor beta chains in this list originate from one sample, sequenced in a study of T cells in Graves' hyperthyroidism and ophthalmopathy. The source material, RNA transcripts, was used to amplify TCR beta CDR3 regions. A set of HTBI primers served as the primers for a first-round RT-PCR of the TCR CDR3. MiXCR, applied by TCRdb to the multiplex PCR reads, yields one record per CDR3 protein. The profile shows about 380,000 distinct CDR3 sequences, about 13% of them singletons. The sequencing sample was made of blood. All receptors derive from a man aged 25 to 40 with Graves' hyperthyroidism that later progressed to Graves' ophthalmopathy.

Ten or more counts support this clonotype. CDR3 coding DNA: TGCAGTGCTAGAGTTTCCCCAGGGCCGAATCAGCCCCAGCATTTT. This codes for CSARVSPGPNQPQHF. The chain links TRBV20-1 to TRBJ1-5; weak D call: TRBD1 (5 bases). The CDR3 consists of 15 residues. The germline V and J ends were trimmed by 1 base and 4 bases, with 14 bases remaining between them. CDR1 is DFQATT and CDR2 is SNEGSKA in the germline V gene (reference sequence).

The chain couples TRBV20-1 to TRBJ2-5; D possibly corresponds to TRBD1 (5 bases). Germline V gene data show CDR1 as DFQATT and CDR2 as SNEGSKA (reference sequence). Trimming stripped 6 bases from V and 5 bases from J, with 10 bases between. The CDR3 runs 11 residues. CDR3 residues: CSAQKGETQYF. As DNA, the CDR3 is TGCAGTGCACAAAAGGGGGAGACCCAGTACTTC.